This T cell receptor beta chain was observed in a study of neoadjuvant anti-PD-1 for oral cavity cancer. Across the whole study: Patients without progression received a fourth nivolumab dose around day 43, then surgical resection on days 50-56.

This clone was counted between two and nine times. This sample's time point: after neoadjuvant nivolumab, at surgical resection. Patients had newly diagnosed, untreated stage II-IVA oral cavity squamous cell carcinoma. Repertoires were generated with immunoSEQ multiplex PCR, while TCRdb's copy carries only in-frame clones and drops some. The sample shows around 25,000 clones, 27% of them seen only once. Germline assignment: CDR1 SGHNT and CDR2 YYREEE (reference sequence). This CDR3 is built from 14 residues. The V and J ends lost 3 bases and 8 bases, in that order; junction bases with no gene match: 9.

This sequence originates from a person aged 40-85 years with oral cavity squamous cell carcinoma. This rearrangement joins TRBV5-4 to TRBJ1-2, with 8 bases matching TRBD1. The sequences come from tumor tissue, collected after nivolumab (anti-PD-1) treatment. The CDR3 spells CASSWDRRSGGYTF. CDR3 nucleotides: TGTGCCAGCAGCTGGGACAGGAGATCTGGGGGCTACACCTTC.